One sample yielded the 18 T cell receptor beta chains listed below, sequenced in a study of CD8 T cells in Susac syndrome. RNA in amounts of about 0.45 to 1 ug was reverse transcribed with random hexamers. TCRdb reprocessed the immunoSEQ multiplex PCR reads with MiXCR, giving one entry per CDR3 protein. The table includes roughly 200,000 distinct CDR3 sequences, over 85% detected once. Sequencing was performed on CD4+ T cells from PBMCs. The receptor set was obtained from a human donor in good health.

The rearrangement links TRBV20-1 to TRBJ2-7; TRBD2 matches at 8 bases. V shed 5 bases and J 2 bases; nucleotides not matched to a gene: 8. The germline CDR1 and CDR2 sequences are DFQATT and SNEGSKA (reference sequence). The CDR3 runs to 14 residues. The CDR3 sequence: CSAPRGGTTYEQYF. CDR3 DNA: TGCAGTGCTCCCCGGGGGGGAACTACCTACGAGCAGTACTTC.

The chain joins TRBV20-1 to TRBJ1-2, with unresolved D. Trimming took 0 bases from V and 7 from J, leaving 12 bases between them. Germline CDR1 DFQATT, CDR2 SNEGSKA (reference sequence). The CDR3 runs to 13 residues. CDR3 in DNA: TGCAGTGCTAGAGATCCGGGGTCCGGTGGCTACACCTTC. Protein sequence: CSARDPGSGGYTF.

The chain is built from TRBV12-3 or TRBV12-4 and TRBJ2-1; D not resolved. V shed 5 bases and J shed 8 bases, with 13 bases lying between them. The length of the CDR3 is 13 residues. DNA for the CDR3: TGTGCCAGCAGTCCGCTTCAAGCGTATGAGCAGTTCTTC. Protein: CASSPLQAYEQFF.

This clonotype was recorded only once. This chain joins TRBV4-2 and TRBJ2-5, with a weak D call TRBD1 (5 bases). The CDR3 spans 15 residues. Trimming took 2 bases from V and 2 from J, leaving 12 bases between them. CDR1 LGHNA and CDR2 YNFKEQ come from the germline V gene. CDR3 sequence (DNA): TGTGCCAGCAGCCAATTTTACAGGAATCAAGAGACCCAGTACTTC. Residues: CASSQFYRNQETQYF.

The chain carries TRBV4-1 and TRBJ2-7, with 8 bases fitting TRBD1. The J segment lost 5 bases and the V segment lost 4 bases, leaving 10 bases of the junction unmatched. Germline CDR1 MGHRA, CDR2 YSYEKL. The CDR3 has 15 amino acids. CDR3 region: CASSPPGQGDDEQYF. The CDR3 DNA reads TGCGCCAGCAGCCCCCCTGGACAGGGTGATGACGAGCAGTACTTC.

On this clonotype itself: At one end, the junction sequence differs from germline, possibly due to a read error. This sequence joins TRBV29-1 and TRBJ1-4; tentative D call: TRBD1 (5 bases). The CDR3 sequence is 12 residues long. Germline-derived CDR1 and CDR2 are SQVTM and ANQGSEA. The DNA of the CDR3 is TGCAGCGTGGAAGGGACCGCCGAAAAACTGTTTTTT. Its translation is CSVEGTAEKLFF. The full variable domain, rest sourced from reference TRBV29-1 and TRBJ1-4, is SAVISQKPSRDICQRGTSLTIQCQVDSQVTMMFWYRQQPGQSLTLIATANQGSEATYESGFVIDKFPISRPNLTFSTLTVSNMSPEDSSIYLCSVEGTAEKLFFGSGTQLSVL.

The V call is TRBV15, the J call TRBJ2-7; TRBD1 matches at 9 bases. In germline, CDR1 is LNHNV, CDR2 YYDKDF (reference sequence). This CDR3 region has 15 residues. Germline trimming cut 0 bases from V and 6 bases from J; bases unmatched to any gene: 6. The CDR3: CATSRETGGFSEQYF. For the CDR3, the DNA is TGTGCCACCAGCAGAGAAACAGGGGGCTTTAGCGAGCAGTACTTC.

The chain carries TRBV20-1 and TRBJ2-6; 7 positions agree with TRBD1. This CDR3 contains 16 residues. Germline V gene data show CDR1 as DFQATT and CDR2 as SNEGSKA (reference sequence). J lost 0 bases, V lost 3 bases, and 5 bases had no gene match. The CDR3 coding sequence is TGCAGTGCTAGGGACAGGAGTTACTCTGGGGCCAACGTCCTGACTTTC. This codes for CSARDRSYSGANVLTF.

The CDR3 sequence: CASSQARLVQFF. The CDR3 nucleotides read TGTGCCAGCAGCCAAGCCCGTTTGGTGCAGTTCTTC. The J gene is TRBJ2-1, the V gene TRBV11-2; D unclear. The V gene lost 5 bases and the J gene lost 12 bases, with 14 bases spanning the gap. Germline-derived CDR1 and CDR2 are SGHAT and FQNNGV. The CDR3 consists of 12 residues.

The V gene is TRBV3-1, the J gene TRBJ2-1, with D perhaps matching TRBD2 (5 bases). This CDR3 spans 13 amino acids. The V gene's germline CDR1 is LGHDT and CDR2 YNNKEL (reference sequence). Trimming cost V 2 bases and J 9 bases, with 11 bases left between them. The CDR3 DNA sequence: TGTGCCAGCAGCCAACCGGGGTTCAGTGAGCAGTTCTTC. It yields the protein CASSQPGFSEQFF.

The CDR3, as DNA: TGTGCCAGCAGCCAAGGTGACAGAGGGTATGGCTACACCTTC. It yields the protein CASSQGDRGYGYTF. The V gene is TRBV3-1, the J gene TRBJ1-2; D is perhaps TRBD1 (5 bases). This CDR3 is 14 amino acids long. With 1 base removed from V and 5 bases from J, the gap between germline ends came to 11 bases. CDR1 and CDR2 from the germline V gene are LGHDT and YNNKEL (reference sequence).

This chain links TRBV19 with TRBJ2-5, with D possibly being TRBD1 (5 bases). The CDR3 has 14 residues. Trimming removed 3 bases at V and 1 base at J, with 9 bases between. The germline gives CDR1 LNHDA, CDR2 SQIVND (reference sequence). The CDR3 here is CASSMSTAQETQYF. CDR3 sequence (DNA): TGTGCCAGTAGTATGTCGACAGCCCAAGAGACCCAGTACTTC.

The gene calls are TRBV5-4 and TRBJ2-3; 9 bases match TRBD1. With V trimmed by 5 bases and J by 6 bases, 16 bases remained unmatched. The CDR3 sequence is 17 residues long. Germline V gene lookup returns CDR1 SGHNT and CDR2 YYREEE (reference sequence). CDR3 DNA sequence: TGTGCCAGCAGACGAGGGACAGGGATTGGAGGAGGGGATACGCAGTATTTT. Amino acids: CASRRGTGIGGGDTQYF. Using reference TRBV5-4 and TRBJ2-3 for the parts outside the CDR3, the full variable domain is ETGVTQSPTHLIKTRGQQVTLRCSSQSGHNTVSWYQQALGQGPQFIFQYYREEENGRGNFPPRFSGLQFPNYSSELNVNALELDDSALYLCASRRGTGIGGGDTQYFGPGTRLTVL.

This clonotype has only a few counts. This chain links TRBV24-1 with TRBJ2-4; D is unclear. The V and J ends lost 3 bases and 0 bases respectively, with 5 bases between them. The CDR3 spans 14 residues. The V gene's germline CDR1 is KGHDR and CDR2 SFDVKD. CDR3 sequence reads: CATSDSPAKNIQYF. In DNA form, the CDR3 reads TGTGCCACCAGTGATAGTCCAGCCAAAAACATTCAGTACTTC.

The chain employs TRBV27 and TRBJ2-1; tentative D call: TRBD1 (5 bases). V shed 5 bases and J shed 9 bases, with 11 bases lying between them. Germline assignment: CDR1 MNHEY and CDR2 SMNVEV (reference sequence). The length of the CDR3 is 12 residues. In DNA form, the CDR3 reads TGTGCCAGCAGTCAGGGTTTTAGTGAGCAGTTCTTC. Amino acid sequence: CASSQGFSEQFF.

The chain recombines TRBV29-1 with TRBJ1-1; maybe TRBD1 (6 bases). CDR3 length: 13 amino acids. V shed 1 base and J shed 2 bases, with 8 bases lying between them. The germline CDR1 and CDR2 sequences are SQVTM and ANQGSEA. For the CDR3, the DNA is TGCAGCGTTGAAGGAGGGGGTAACACTGAAGCTTTCTTT. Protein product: CSVEGGGNTEAFF.

The DNA for the CDR3 is TGTGCCAGCAGCCCTGAGGGACTAGCCGTAACCTACGAGCAGTACTTC. This gives the protein CASSPEGLAVTYEQYF. The J gene is TRBJ2-7, the V gene TRBV3-1; 9 bases are a match to TRBD2. The V gene end was trimmed by 4 bases and the J gene end by 2 bases; junction bases not matched to a gene: 9. This CDR3 comprises 16 residues. The germline V gene encodes CDR1 LGHDT and CDR2 YNNKEL (reference sequence).

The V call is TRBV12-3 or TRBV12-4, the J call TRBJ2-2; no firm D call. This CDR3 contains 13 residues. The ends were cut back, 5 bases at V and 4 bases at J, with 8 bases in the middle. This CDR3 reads CASSPVSTGELFF. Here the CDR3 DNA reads TGTGCCAGCAGTCCCGTATCCACCGGGGAGCTGTTTTTT.